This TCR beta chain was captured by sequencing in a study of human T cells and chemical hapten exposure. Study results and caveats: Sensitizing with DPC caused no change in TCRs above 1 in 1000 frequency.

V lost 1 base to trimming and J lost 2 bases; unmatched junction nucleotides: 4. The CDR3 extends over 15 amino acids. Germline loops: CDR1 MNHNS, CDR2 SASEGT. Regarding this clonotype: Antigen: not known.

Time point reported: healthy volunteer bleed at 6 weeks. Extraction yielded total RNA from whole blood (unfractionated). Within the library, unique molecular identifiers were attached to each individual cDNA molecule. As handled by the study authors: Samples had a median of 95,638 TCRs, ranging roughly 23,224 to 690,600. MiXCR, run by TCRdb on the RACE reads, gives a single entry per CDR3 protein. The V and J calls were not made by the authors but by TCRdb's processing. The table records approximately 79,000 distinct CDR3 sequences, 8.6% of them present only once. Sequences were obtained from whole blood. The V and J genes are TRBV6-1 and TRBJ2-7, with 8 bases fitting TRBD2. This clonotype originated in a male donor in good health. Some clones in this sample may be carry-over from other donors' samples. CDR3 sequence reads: CASSEEGGRTYEQYF. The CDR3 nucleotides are TGTGCCAGCAGTGAAGAGGGCGGGAGGACCTACGAGCAGTACTTC.